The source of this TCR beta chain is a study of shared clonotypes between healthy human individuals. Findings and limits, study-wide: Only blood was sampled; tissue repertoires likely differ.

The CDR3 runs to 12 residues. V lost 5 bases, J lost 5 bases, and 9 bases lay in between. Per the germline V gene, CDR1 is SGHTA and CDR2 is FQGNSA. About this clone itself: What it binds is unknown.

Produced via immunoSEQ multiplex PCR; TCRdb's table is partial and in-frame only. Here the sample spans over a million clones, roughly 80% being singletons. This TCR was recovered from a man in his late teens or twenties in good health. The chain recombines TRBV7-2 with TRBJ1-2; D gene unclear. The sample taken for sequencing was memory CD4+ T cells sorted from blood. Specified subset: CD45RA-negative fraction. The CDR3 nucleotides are TGTGCCAGCAGCCCTACTAGGTATGGCTACACCTTC. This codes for CASSPTRYGYTF.